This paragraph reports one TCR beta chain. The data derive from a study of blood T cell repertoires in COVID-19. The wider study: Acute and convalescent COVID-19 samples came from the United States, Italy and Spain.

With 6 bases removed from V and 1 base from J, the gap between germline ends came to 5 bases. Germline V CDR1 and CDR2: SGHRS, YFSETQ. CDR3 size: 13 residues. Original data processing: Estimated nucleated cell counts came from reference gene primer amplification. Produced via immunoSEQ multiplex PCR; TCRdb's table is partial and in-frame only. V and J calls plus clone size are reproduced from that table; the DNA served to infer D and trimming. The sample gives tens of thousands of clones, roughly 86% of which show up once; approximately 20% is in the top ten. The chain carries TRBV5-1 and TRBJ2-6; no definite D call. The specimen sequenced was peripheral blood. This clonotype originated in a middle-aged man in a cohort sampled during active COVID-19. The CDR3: CASTGSGANVLTF. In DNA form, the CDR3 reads TGCGCCAGCACAGGTTCTGGGGCCAACGTCCTGACTTTC. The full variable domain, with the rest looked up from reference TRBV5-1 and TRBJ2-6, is KAGVTQTPRYLIKTRGQQVTLSCSPISGHRSVSWYQQTPGQGLQFLFEYFSETQRNKGNFPGRFSGRQFSNSRSEMNVSTLELGDSALYLCASTGSGANVLTFGAGSRLTVL.